One TCR beta chain is described in this entry. Nobody among the patients had been given any treatment before thyroid surgery. The data were obtained in a study of metastatic and nonmetastatic thyroid tumors. The overall study: Thyroid patients, malignant and benign, had repertoires compared across blood and tumor or nodule tissue.

CDR3 length equals 15 residues. Trimming shortened V by 0 bases and J by 4 bases, and 11 bases separated the two germline ends. The germline V gene encodes CDR1 SGDLS and CDR2 YYNGEE. Using MiXCR, TCRdb re-called clones from the PCR reads. This sample yields roughly 3,900 clones, of which approximately 40% are seen a single time; roughly 49% belongs to the top ten. The source is a female donor with papillary thyroid cancer or a benign thyroid nodule (not recorded which). Some clones in this sample may be carry-over from other donors' samples. The chain employs TRBV9 and TRBJ2-1, with a possible D match to TRBD2 (6 bases). The sample was tumor tissue. CDR3 residues: CASSVGGGRYNEQFF. Written as DNA, the CDR3 is TGTGCCAGCAGCGTAGGCGGAGGGAGATACAATGAGCAGTTCTTC.